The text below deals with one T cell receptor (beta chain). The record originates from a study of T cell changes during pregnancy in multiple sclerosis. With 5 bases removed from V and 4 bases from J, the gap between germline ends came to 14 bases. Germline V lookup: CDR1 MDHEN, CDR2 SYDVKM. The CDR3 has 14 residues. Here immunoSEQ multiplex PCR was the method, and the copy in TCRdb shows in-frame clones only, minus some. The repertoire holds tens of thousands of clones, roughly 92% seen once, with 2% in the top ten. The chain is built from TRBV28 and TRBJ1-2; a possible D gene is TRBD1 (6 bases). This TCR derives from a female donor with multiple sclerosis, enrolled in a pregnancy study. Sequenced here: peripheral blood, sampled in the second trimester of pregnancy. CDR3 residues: CASSREDRFYGYTF. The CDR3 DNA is TGTGCCAGCAGTCGCGAGGACAGATTCTATGGCTACACCTTC.